This T cell receptor beta chain stems from a study of Ad26.COV2.S vaccination and SARS-CoV-2 variants. This CDR3 contains 14 residues. Germline-derived CDR1 and CDR2 are SGHVS and FQNEAQ. Trimming cost V 4 bases and J 1 base; bases outside gene matches: 3. Comments on this clone: Its antigen remains unidentified.

Study-level findings and limits: Ad26.COV2.S recipients had broader spike-specific TCRs (P = 0.0014).

Treatment in this sample: around 19 received Ad26.COV2.S at low or high dose, single or two shots; 5 received placebo; per-sample allocation not given. Sampling was done on day 63 after the first vaccine or placebo injection. Sequenced by immunoSEQ multiplex PCR; TCRdb stores in-frame clones only, minus some. The data show approximately 340,000 clones, roughly 84% seen once. V gene TRBV7-8 combines with J gene TRBJ1-1, with 7 positions matching TRBD1. The clonotype originates from a person aged 18-60 years who received the Ad26.COV2.S COVID-19 vaccine or a placebo. The sequencing here drew on peripheral blood, taken in a trial of Ad26.COV2.S vaccine versus placebo. This chain's CDR3 is CASSSGGGNTEAFF. The CDR3 DNA follows: TGTGCCAGCAGCTCAGGGGGGGGGAACACTGAAGCTTTCTTT.